The 10 T cell receptor beta chains below all came from one sample that was sequenced in a study of T cells in Graves' hyperthyroidism and ophthalmopathy. RNA transcripts provided the source from which TCR beta CDR3 regions were amplified. RT-PCR in the first round (using the HTBI primer set) targeted the TCR CDR3. TCRdb re-analysed the multiplex PCR reads in MiXCR, keeping a single row per CDR3 protein. The repertoire holds 530,000 or so distinct CDR3 sequences, with just over 45% as singletons. The sequencing sample was made of peripheral blood or thyroid tissue (not recorded which). Every receptor here comes from a woman aged 18-30 years with Graves' hyperthyroidism.

V gene TRBV29-1 combines with J gene TRBJ2-2, with TRBD1 matching 9 bases. Germline CDR1 SQVTM, CDR2 ANQGSEA. This CDR3 comprises 15 residues. Trimming cost V 6 bases and J 3 bases; bases outside gene matches: 8. The chain's CDR3 is CSVRGQGSYTGELFF. The DNA for the CDR3 is TGCAGCGTCCGCGGACAGGGGTCATACACCGGGGAGCTGTTTTTT.

The chain has TRBV19 and TRBJ1-5; D is unclear. Germline CDR1 reads LNHDA; CDR2 reads SQIVND (reference sequence). The CDR3 runs to 15 residues. V lost 4 bases and J 6 bases, leaving 16 bases between the germline ends. The DNA of the CDR3 is TGTGCCAGTAGTACTTCCAGCCTCTATGCTCAGCCCCAGCATTTT. It specifies CASSTSSLYAQPQHF.

The rearrangement joins TRBV12-3 or TRBV12-4 to TRBJ2-2, with D perhaps matching TRBD2 (6 bases). This CDR3 comprises 16 residues. Trimming stripped 2 bases from V and 4 bases from J, with 14 bases between. The CDR3: CASSLYRQGGTGELFF. As DNA, the CDR3 is TGTGCCAGCAGTTTATATAGGCAGGGAGGCACCGGGGAGCTGTTTTTT.

CDR3 protein: CASGDTDEEKLFF. CDR3 DNA: TGTGCCAGTGGGGACACCGATGAAGAAAAACTGTTTTTT. This rearrangement joins TRBV19 to TRBJ1-4; a possible D gene is TRBD1 (6 bases). V was shortened by 8 bases and J by 8 bases, with 15 bases between the two germline ends. The CDR3 runs 13 residues. Germline lookup yields CDR1 LNHDA and CDR2 SQIVND (reference sequence).

Here the CDR3 DNA reads TGTGCCAGCAGAAGAGGGAGTGAGGGGTACAATGAGCAGTTCTTC. Translating gives CASRRGSEGYNEQFF. This chain uses TRBV7-8 with TRBJ2-1; tentatively, D is TRBD1 or TRBD2 (5 bases each). Trimming stripped 6 bases from V and 4 bases from J, with 16 bases between. This CDR3 region has 15 residues. The germline V gene encodes CDR1 SGHVS and CDR2 FQNEAQ.

In this sample, this clonotype turned up many times. The chain joins TRBV7-9 to TRBJ1-2, with D perhaps matching TRBD1 (5 bases). CDR1 SEHNR and CDR2 FQNEAQ come from the germline V gene (reference sequence). V lost 4 bases to trimming and J lost 0 bases, with 21 bases between them. The CDR3 contains 18 residues. Here the CDR3 reads CASSSRESDRDSNYGYTF. In DNA form, the CDR3 reads TGTGCCAGCAGCTCGCGCGAGAGCGACAGAGATTCTAACTATGGCTACACCTTC.

V gene TRBV7-9 combines with J gene TRBJ1-5; D possibly corresponds to TRBD1 (5 bases). CDR3 size: 21 residues. V lost 5 bases and J lost 3, with 32 bases in between. Germline V gene sequence: CDR1 SEHNR, CDR2 FQNEAQ (reference sequence). In DNA, the CDR3 is TGTGCCAGCAGCCAGAGGTCCAGCGCCGTATCCGGGGGGGATGACAATCAGCCCCAGCATTTT. Its translation is CASSQRSSAVSGGDDNQPQHF.

This clonotype has a count of ten or more. The chain employs TRBV20-1 and TRBJ2-5, with D tentatively TRBD1 (5 bases). V was trimmed by 6 bases and J by 2 bases, leaving 13 bases between them. The CDR3 loop spans 13 amino acids. Germline loops: CDR1 DFQATT, CDR2 SNEGSKA (reference sequence). The CDR3 here is CSAQTAEQETQYF. The CDR3 region has the DNA TGCAGTGCCCAGACAGCAGAACAAGAGACCCAGTACTTC.

The chain is built from TRBV20-1 and TRBJ2-7; D is possibly TRBD1 or TRBD2 (5 bases each). Germline CDR1 DFQATT, CDR2 SNEGSKA (reference sequence). V lost 6 bases and J 0 bases, leaving 18 bases between the germline ends. This CDR3 contains 15 residues. CDR3 sequence (DNA): TGCAGTGCCGAGTGGGGACCGGGCTTCTCCTACGAGCAGTACTTC. Its protein is CSAEWGPGFSYEQYF.

This clonotype was recorded only once. The gene calls are TRBV7-9 and TRBJ2-2; D is uncertain. The CDR3 sequence is 19 residues long. Trimming left V 2 bases short and J 5 bases short, with 24 bases between. Germline CDR1 is SEHNR and CDR2 is FQNEAQ (reference sequence). The CDR3 sequence: CASSLPWGRDGRLTGELFF. CDR3 DNA sequence: TGTGCCAGCAGCTTACCCTGGGGTAGGGATGGTCGACTTACCGGGGAGCTGTTTTTT. Filled out from reference TRBV7-9 and TRBJ2-2, the complete variable domain reads DTGVSQNPRHKITKRGQNVTFRCDPISEHNRLYWYRQTLGQGPEFLTYFQNEAQLEKSRLLSDRFSAERPKGSFSTLEIQRTEQGDSAMYLCASSLPWGRDGRLTGELFFGEGSRLTVL.